This paragraph reports one T cell receptor (beta chain). Some clones are missing from TCRdb's copy, which holds only in-frame ones; the method was immunoSEQ multiplex PCR. This sample has about 61,000 clones; less than 90% occur once, and the top ten carry 0.55% to 0.6%. The record originates from a study of OX40 agonist ivuxolimab in advanced cancers. Looking at the study overall: Dose-escalation subjects each had hepatocellular carcinoma, melanoma, renal cell or head and neck cancer. Partial response was recorded in three patients: one hepatocellular carcinoma and two cutaneous melanoma cases.

The CDR3 covers 13 residues. The ends were cut back, 1 base at V and 13 bases at J, with 11 bases in the middle. Germline V CDR1 and CDR2: MNHNS, SASEGT. This sequence was found in an adult with an advanced solid tumor such as melanoma, head and neck, liver or kidney cancer. The rearrangement uses TRBV6-1 and TRBJ1-6, with D hard to call. Specimen: CD4+ or CD8+ T cells sorted from blood, collected in a trial of the OX40 agonist ivuxolimab. CDR3: CASSEVATGPLHF. The CDR3 bases are TGTGCCAGCAGTGAAGTGGCGACGGGGCCCCTCCACTTT.